Listed below are T cell receptor beta chains from one sample, sequenced in a study of OX40 agonist ivuxolimab in advanced cancers. Clones were sequenced by immunoSEQ multiplex PCR, and TCRdb holds only the in-frame ones, with some missing. The table has around 92,000 clones, 84% seen once. The material was CD4+ or CD8+ T cells sorted from blood, obtained in a trial of the OX40 agonist ivuxolimab. The receptors derive from an adult with an advanced solid tumor such as melanoma, head and neck, liver or kidney cancer. Each CDR3 is given with its conserved first and last residue. D genes are given only for firm matches. Size is omitted from some rows. Given values are once, few, many or a class for expanded clones.

J	D	size	V	DNA	CDR3
TRBJ1-2	TRBD1	NA	TRBV5-1	TGCGCCAGCAGCCGGGACAGCGACATAAACTATGGCTACACCTTC	CASSRDSDINYGYTF
TRBJ2-3	TRBD2	once	TRBV6-5	TGTGCCAGCAGTCTAGCGGAGGGCACAGATACGCAGTATTTT	CASSLAEGTDTQYF
TRBJ1-1	NA	few	TRBV29-1	TGCAGCGGATTCACGGTGGCTTTCTTT	CSGFTVAFF
TRBJ1-2	NA	once	TRBV25-1	TGTGCCAGCAGCGGGGGACTCTCTTGGTATGGCTACACCTTC	CASSGGLSWYGYTF
TRBJ1-3	NA	NA	TRBV10-2	TGCGCCAGTGCCCGGGGGATTGATGGAAACACCATATATTTT	CASARGIDGNTIYF
TRBJ1-6	NA	once	TRBV15	TGTGCCACCAGCAGAGATACTTTGACGGCCGGCCGGGTACCCCTCCACTTT	CATSRDTLTAGRVPLHF
TRBJ1-5	NA	NA	TRBV5-1	TGCGCCAGCAGTCGGGACATCTTTGACAATCAGCCCCAGCATTTT	CASSRDIFDNQPQHF
TRBJ1-1	NA	once	TRBV7-2	TGTGCCAGCAGCCGAGAGACAGAATCTGAAGCTTTCTTT	CASSRETESEAFF
TRBJ2-3	NA	NA	TRBV29-1	TGCAGCGCTGCCGAGGGGCGGGGCACAGATACGCAGTATTTT	CSAAEGRGTDTQYF
TRBJ1-1	NA	few	TRBV10-2	TGCGCCAGCAGTGGGGAACCTAACACTGAAGCTTTCTTT	CASSGEPNTEAFF
TRBJ1-5	NA	NA	TRBV19	TGTGCCAGTAGTATGGGGTGGAAGCCAAAATATCAGCCCCAGCATTTT	CASSMGWKPKYQPQHF
TRBJ1-1	NA	NA	TRBV18	TGTGCCAGCTCACCGTCGGTGAACATGAACACTGAAGCTTTCTTT	CASSPSVNMNTEAFF
TRBJ1-6	NA	few	TRBV27	TGTGCCAGCAGTTTATCGCCTCTCGGGGGGCAGAATTCACCCCTCCACTTT	CASSLSPLGGQNSPLHF
TRBJ1-2	NA	few	TRBV6-5	TGTGCCAGCGGGGGGTCTTATGGCTACACCTTC	CASGGSYGYTF
TRBJ1-6	NA	few	TRBV14	TGTGCCAGCAGCCAAGATGAGTTCCTGTATTCACCCCTCCACTTT	CASSQDEFLYSPLHF
TRBJ2-5	TRBD2	NA	TRBV11-2	TGTGCCAGCAGCTTAGCCCCCATAAAGCGGGGGTCGATGGAGACCCAGTACTTC	CASSLAPIKRGSMETQYF
TRBJ2-1	TRBD2	NA	TRBV5-1	TGCGCCAGCAGCCCCGGACTAGCGGGATTAGTGTTTGGCAATGAGCAGTTCTTC	CASSPGLAGLVFGNEQFF
TRBJ1-6	TRBD1	NA	TRBV19	TGTGCCAGCAAGCCACAGGGGGCAGATAATTCACCCCTCCACTTT	CASKPQGADNSPLHF
TRBJ1-3	TRBD1	NA	TRBV10-1	TGCGCCAGCAGTGGGAGGGGACAGGCAGGCGGAAACACCATATATTTT	CASSGRGQAGGNTIYF
TRBJ2-5	NA	NA	TRBV7-9	TGTGCCAGCAGCTTAGTGGGGTCCCGGGAGACCCAGTACTTC	CASSLVGSRETQYF